Following are 17 T cell receptor beta chains from one sample sequenced in a study of blood T cell repertoires in COVID-19. Assay used: immunoSEQ multiplex PCR; TCRdb lists only in-frame clones, some missing. The profile covers hundreds of thousands of clones, with just over 90% appearing a single time and 1.5% to 2% taken by the ten largest. Sequenced input: PBMCs or T cells enriched from blood (not recorded which). The receptor source for this set is a woman between 18 and 29 years old who had recovered from COVID-19.

The CDR3 nucleotides are TGTGCCACGACCGGGGACAGGGGGTCCTACGAGCAGTACTTC. This encodes CATTGDRGSYEQYF. The rearrangement uses TRBV6-5 and TRBJ2-7; 11 nucleotides agree with TRBD1. This CDR3 has 14 residues. From germline, CDR1 is MNHEY and CDR2 SVGAGI. Trimming cost V 10 bases and J 1 base; bases outside gene matches: 6.

The genes are TRBV27 and TRBJ1-6; 10 bases map to TRBD1. In germline, CDR1 is MNHEY, CDR2 SMNVEV (reference sequence). The CDR3 runs 15 residues. V dropped 5 bases and J dropped 6; count of bases not matched to a gene: 4. CDR3 bases: TGTGCCAGCAGTGGGGACAGGGGATCTAATTCACCCCTCCACTTT. Translating gives CASSGDRGSNSPLHF.

The chain uses TRBV5-1 and TRBJ1-6, with D maybe TRBD1 (6 bases). V was clipped by 0 bases and J by 8 bases, with 15 bases between them. The CDR3 runs to 16 residues. Germline-derived CDR1 and CDR2 are SGHRS and YFSETQ. CDR3 protein: CASSLGGPVRDSPLHF. CDR3 in DNA: TGCGCCAGCAGCTTGGGGGGGCCAGTTCGGGATTCACCCCTCCACTTT.

Here the CDR3 DNA reads TGTGCCAGCGCCTACGGGGGGAGGGTCGGAAACACCATATATTTT. Its translation: CASAYGGRVGNTIYF. The rearrangement uses TRBV28 and TRBJ1-3, with D tentatively TRBD1 (5 bases). This CDR3 contains 15 residues. Trimming removed 8 bases from V and 4 bases from J, with 18 bases in between. Germline-derived CDR1 and CDR2 are MDHEN and SYDVKM.

This clone has a handful of counts. In DNA form, the CDR3 reads TGTGCCAGCAGTCTACTATTCGCCGGGGAGCTGTTTTTT. It specifies CASSLLFAGELFF. This chain uses TRBV27 with TRBJ2-2, with D unclear. Germline V gives CDR1 MNHEY, CDR2 SMNVEV (reference sequence). CDR3 length: 13 residues. Trimming removed 5 bases from V and 6 bases from J, with 10 bases in between.

The chain couples TRBV3-1 (or the pseudogene TRBV3-2) to TRBJ2-3; 12 bases are a match to TRBD2. The CDR3 length is 20 residues. J was trimmed by 2 bases and V by 1 base; bases with no gene match: 13. CDR1 is LGHDT and CDR2 is YNNKEL in the germline V gene (reference sequence). The CDR3 loop reads CASSQVSGSLAGGDTDTQYF. The CDR3, as DNA: TGTGCCAGCAGCCAAGTAAGTGGCTCCCTAGCGGGAGGGGACACAGATACGCAGTATTTT.

This chain joins TRBV6-6 and TRBJ1-1, with a possible D match to TRBD1 (6 bases). With 3 bases removed from V and 3 bases from J, the gap between germline ends came to 11 bases. Germline V gene sequence: CDR1 MNHNY, CDR2 SVGAGI (reference sequence). The CDR3 totals 14 residues. The CDR3 loop is CASSYGRGDTEAFF. In DNA, the CDR3 is TGTGCCAGCAGTTATGGCAGGGGTGACACTGAAGCTTTCTTT.

CDR3 coding DNA: TGCGCCAGTTCAGCCAGGGTGAACACTGAAGCTTTCTTT. Translated: CASSARVNTEAFF. This rearrangement joins TRBV5-1 to TRBJ1-1; possibly TRBD1 for D (5 bases). Germline lookup yields CDR1 SGHRS and CDR2 YFSETQ. CDR3 length equals 13 residues. Trimming left V 8 bases short and J 0 bases short, with 11 bases between. Using reference TRBV5-1 and TRBJ1-1 for the parts outside the CDR3, the full variable domain is KAGVTQTPRYLIKTRGQQVTLSCSPISGHRSVSWYQQTPGQGLQFLFEYFSETQRNKGNFPGRFSGRQFSNSRSEMNVSTLELGDSALYLCASSARVNTEAFFGQGTRLTVV.

The chain links TRBV7-3 to TRBJ2-3, with D maybe TRBD1 (5 bases). The CDR3 sequence is 12 residues long. Germline assignment: CDR1 SGHTA and CDR2 FQGTGA. The ends were cut back, 4 bases at V and 6 bases at J, with 8 bases in the middle. The CDR3 sequence is CASSSPGDTQYF. DNA of the CDR3: TGTGCCAGCAGCTCTCCAGGGGATACGCAGTATTTT.

Here the CDR3 reads CAISAGGNQPQHF. The CDR3 DNA reads as TGTGCCATCAGTGCAGGGGGCAATCAGCCCCAGCATTTT. V gene TRBV10-3 combines with J gene TRBJ1-5, with D possibly being TRBD1 (6 bases). CDR3 length: 13 residues. Germline CDR1 ENHRY, CDR2 SYGVKD. V shed 4 bases and J shed 2 bases, with 6 bases lying between them.

This chain's CDR3 is CATSDPTRGGGAYNEQFF. As DNA, the CDR3 is TGTGCCACCAGTGATCCGACCCGTGGCGGGGGGGCCTACAATGAGCAGTTCTTC. V usage is TRBV24-1 and J usage is TRBJ2-1, with 9 bases matching TRBD2. There are 18 residues in the CDR3. CDR1 is KGHDR, CDR2 SFDVKD, per germline. With 3 bases clipped from V and 2 bases from J, the junction kept 10 bases outside the gene matches.

This chain links TRBV11-3 with TRBJ2-7, with no clear D. This CDR3 is built from 12 residues. Trimming left V 5 bases short and J 5 bases short, with 10 bases between. In germline, CDR1 is SGHNT, CDR2 YENEEA. CDR3 sequence (DNA): TGTGCCAGCAGCGCCCGACACCACGAGCAGTACTTC. Its protein is CASSARHHEQYF.

CDR3 loop: CASSLEERVLDTEAFF. In DNA, the CDR3 is TGTGCCAGCAGCTTGGAGGAGCGGGTATTGGACACTGAAGCTTTCTTT. The rearrangement uses TRBV5-4 and TRBJ1-1; D uncertain. Trimming left V 0 bases short and J 3 bases short, with 15 bases between. Per germline, CDR1 SGHNT and CDR2 YYREEE (reference sequence). The CDR3 length is 16 residues.

V and J are TRBV9 and TRBJ2-1; 8 bases map to TRBD2. CDR3 length equals 16 residues. The V gene's germline CDR1 is SGDLS and CDR2 YYNGEE. Germline trimming cut 3 bases from V and 8 bases from J; bases unmatched to any gene: 13. CDR3 sequence (DNA): TGTGCCAGCAGCGGAGAAGCGGGAGCCCTGGTCCATGAGCAGTTCTTC. Its translation: CASSGEAGALVHEQFF.

The rearrangement joins TRBV7-9 to TRBJ1-3, with 7 bases lining up with TRBD1. With 4 bases clipped from V and 4 bases from J, the junction kept 4 bases outside the gene matches. CDR1 is SEHNR, CDR2 FQNEAQ, per germline (reference sequence). The CDR3 loop spans 14 amino acids. CDR3 region: CASSSGQPGNTIYF. The CDR3 DNA reads TGTGCCAGCAGCTCGGGACAGCCAGGAAACACCATATATTTT.

In the case of this clone: The sample holds other DNA sequences that translate to the same CDR3. The gene calls are TRBV10-3 and TRBJ1-2; the D is unclear. CDR1 is ENHRY, CDR2 SYGVKD, per germline. The CDR3 consists of 12 residues. V was clipped by 0 bases and J by 4 bases, with 3 bases between them. CDR3 bases: TGTGCCATCAGTGAGTCGAGCTATGGCTACACCTTC. Its translation: CAISESSYGYTF.

This clone was recorded once. The V call is TRBV2, the J call TRBJ1-1, with 8 bases that match TRBD1. The CDR3 runs to 14 residues. The germline V gene has CDR1 SNHLY and CDR2 FYNNEI. The junction had 3 bases not matched to a gene; V was cut back by 5 bases and J by 1 base. The CDR3 DNA reads TGTGCCAGCAGTAGGACAGGGTCGAACACTGAAGCTTTCTTT. Its translation is CASSRTGSNTEAFF.